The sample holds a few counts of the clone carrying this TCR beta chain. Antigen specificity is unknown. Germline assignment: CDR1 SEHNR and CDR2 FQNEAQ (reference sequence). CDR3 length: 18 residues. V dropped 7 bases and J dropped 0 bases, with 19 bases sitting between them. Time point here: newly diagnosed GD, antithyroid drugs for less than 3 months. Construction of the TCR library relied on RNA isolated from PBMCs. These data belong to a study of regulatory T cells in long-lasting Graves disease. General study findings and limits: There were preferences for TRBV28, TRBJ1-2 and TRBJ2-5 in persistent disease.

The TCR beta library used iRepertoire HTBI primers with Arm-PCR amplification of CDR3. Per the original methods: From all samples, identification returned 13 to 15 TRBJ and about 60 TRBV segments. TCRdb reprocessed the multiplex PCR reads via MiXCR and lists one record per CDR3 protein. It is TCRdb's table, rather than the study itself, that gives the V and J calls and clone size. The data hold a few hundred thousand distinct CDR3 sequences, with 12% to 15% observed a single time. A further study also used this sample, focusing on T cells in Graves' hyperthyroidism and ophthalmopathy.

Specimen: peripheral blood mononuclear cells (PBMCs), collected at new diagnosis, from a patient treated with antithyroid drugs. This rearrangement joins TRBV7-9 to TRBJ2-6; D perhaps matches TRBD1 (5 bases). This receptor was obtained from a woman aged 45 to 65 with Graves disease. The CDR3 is CASNPETGENSGANVLTF. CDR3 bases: TGTGCCAGCAACCCAGAAACAGGAGAAAACTCTGGGGCCAACGTCCTGACTTTC. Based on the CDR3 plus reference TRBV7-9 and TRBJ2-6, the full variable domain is DTGVSQNPRHKITKRGQNVTFRCDPISEHNRLYWYRQTLGQGPEFLTYFQNEAQLEKSRLLSDRFSAERPKGSFSTLEIQRTEQGDSAMYLCASNPETGENSGANVLTFGAGSRLTVL.